The T cell receptor (beta chain) described here comes from a study of OX40 agonist ivuxolimab in advanced cancers. Study-level findings and limits: Nonresponders, in some cases, also had low normalized T-cell clonal expansion. CD4+ and CD8+ blood T cells expanded clonally by week 6 at 0.1 to 3.0 mg/kg.

Turning to this clone: Its matching antigen is unknown.

V shed 2 bases and J shed 1 base, with 8 bases lying between them. This CDR3 is 14 amino acids long. Looked up from germline, CDR1 is MNHEY and CDR2 is SVGAGI. Generated by immunoSEQ multiplex PCR, the TCRdb table keeps only in-frame clones and is missing some. This table holds approximately 12,000 clones, less than 80% found once. Sampling of blood occurred at baseline, cycle 4 day 1, and cycle 7 day 1. Material: CD4+ or CD8+ T cells sorted from blood, obtained in a trial of the OX40 agonist ivuxolimab. The receptor was isolated from an adult with an advanced solid tumor such as melanoma, head and neck, liver or kidney cancer. This chain joins TRBV6-5 and TRBJ1-1; tentatively, D is TRBD1 (6 bases). The CDR3 bases are TGTGCCAGCAGTTACACGGGGGCGAACACTGAAGCTTTCTTT. Translated, it gives CASSYTGANTEAFF.